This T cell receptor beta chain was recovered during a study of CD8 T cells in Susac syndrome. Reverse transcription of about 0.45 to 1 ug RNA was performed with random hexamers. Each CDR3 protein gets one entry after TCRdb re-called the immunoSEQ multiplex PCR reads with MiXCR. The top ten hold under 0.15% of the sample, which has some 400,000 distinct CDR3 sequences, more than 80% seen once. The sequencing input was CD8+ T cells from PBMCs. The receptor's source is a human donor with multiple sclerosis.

The CDR3 protein is CASTPGDSATNEKLFF. The CDR3 DNA is TGTGCCAGCACCCCGGGAGACAGTGCAACTAATGAAAAACTGTTTTTT. V usage is TRBV2 and J usage is TRBJ1-4; perhaps TRBD1 as D (5 bases). Germline CDR1 SNHLY, CDR2 FYNNEI. This CDR3 comprises 16 residues. V was shortened by 7 bases and J by 0 bases, with 15 bases between the two germline ends.